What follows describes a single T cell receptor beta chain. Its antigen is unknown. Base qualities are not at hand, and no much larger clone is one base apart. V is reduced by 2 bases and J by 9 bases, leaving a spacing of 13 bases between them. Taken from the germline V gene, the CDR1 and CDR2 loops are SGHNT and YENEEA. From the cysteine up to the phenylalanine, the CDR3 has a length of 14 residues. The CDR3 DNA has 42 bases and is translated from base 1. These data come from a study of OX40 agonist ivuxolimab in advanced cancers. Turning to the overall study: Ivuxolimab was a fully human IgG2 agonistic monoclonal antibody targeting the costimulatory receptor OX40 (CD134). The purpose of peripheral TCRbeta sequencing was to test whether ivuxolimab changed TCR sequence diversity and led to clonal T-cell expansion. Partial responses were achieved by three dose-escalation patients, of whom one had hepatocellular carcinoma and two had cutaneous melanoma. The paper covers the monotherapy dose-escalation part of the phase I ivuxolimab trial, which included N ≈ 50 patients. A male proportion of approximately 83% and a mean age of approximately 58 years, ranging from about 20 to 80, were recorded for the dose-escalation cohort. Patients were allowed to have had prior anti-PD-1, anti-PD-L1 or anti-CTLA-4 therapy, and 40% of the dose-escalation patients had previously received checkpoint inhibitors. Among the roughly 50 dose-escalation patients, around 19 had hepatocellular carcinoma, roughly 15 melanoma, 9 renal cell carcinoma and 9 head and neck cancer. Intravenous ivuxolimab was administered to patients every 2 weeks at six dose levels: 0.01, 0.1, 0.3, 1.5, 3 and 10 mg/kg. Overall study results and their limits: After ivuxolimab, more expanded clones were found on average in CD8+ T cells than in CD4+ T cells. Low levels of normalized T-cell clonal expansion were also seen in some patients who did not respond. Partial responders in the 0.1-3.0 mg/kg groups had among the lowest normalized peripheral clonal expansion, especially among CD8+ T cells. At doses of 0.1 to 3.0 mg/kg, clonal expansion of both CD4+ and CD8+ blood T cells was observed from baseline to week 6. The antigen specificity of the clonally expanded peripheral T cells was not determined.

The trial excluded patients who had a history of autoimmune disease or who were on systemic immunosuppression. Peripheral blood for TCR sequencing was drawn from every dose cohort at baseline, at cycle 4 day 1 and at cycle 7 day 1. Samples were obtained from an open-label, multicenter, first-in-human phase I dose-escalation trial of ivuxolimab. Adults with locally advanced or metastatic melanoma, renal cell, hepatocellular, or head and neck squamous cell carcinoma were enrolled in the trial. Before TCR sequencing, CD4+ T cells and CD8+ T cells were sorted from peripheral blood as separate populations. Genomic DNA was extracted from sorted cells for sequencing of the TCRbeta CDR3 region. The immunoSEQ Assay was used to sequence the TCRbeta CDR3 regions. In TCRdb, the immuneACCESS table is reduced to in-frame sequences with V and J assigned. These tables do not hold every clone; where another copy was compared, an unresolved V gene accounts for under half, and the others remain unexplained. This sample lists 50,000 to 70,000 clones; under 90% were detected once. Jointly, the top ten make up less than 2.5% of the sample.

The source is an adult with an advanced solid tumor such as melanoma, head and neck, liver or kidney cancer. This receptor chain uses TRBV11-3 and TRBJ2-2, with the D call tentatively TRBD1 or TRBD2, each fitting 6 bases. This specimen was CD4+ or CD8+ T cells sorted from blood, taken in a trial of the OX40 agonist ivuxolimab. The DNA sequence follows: TGTGCCAGCAGCTTAAGCGGGCAGGGGAGGGAGCTGTTTTTT. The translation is CASSLSGQGRELFF.